The 7 T cell receptor beta chains given below trace back to one sample, sequenced in a study of T cell repertoires in cytomegalovirus infection. For these TCRs, the target antigens are not known. From the reads, TCRdb called clonotypes with MiXCR, one entry per CDR3 protein. The sample holds some 920,000 distinct CDR3 sequences; around 32% are singletons and the top ten take around an eighth. The sample here was cultured CD8+ T cells from PBMCs, taken from culture after CMV antigen stimulation. The receptor source for this set is a human donor in good health (CMV status not recorded). Some clones in this sample may be carry-over from other donors' samples.

In this sample, this clonotype turned up many times. The rearrangement links TRBV7-8 to TRBJ2-2; 9 positions agree with TRBD2. The CDR3 is made up of 17 amino acids. V shed 4 bases and J 5 bases; nucleotides not matched to a gene: 11. In germline, CDR1 is SGHVS, CDR2 FQNEAQ. In DNA form, the CDR3 reads TGTGCCAGCAGCTCGCACTCGGGACTAGCTGTGACCGGGGAGCTGTTTTTT. Its protein is CASSSHSGLAVTGELFF.

The chain joins TRBV4-3 to TRBJ2-3; D is possibly TRBD2 (6 bases). Germline CDR1 reads LGHNA; CDR2 reads YSLEER. V lost 5 bases and J lost 3, with 18 bases in between. CDR3 length: 16 residues. The CDR3 protein is CASSSRHRDLTDTQYF. The DNA for the CDR3 is TGCGCCAGCAGCTCCCGTCACCGGGACTTAACAGATACGCAGTATTTT.

The genes are TRBV5-5 and TRBJ2-2; 11 bases map to TRBD2. Germline V lookup: CDR1 SGHKS, CDR2 YYEKEE (reference sequence). V lost 0 bases, J lost 2 bases, and 3 bases stayed unmatched. CDR3 size: 17 residues. CDR3 region: CASSLASGGTNTGELFF. CDR3 coding DNA: TGTGCCAGCAGCTTGGCTAGCGGGGGGACAAACACCGGGGAGCTGTTTTTT.

The sample holds a few counts of this clonotype. The V and J genes are TRBV12-3 or TRBV12-4 and TRBJ2-3; D may correspond to TRBD1 or TRBD2 (6 bases each). V was shortened by 6 bases and J by 3 bases, with 16 bases between the two germline ends. CDR3 length equals 15 residues. For the CDR3, the DNA is TGTGCCAGCAGGGAAAGGGGGGCGGTGACAGATACGCAGTATTTT. This translates into CASRERGAVTDTQYF.

CDR3 amino acids: CASSDHLAGKTQYF. CDR3 coding DNA: TGCGCCAGCAGTGACCACTTAGCGGGAAAGACCCAGTACTTC. The J gene is TRBJ2-5, the V gene TRBV10-2, with 8 bases matching TRBD2. With 3 bases clipped from V and 6 bases from J, the junction kept 6 bases outside the gene matches. Per the germline V gene, CDR1 is WSHSY and CDR2 is SAAADI. This CDR3 contains 14 residues.

The chain recombines TRBV3-1 with TRBJ2-5; perhaps TRBD1 as D (5 bases). The CDR3 consists of 14 residues. Germline assignment: CDR1 LGHDT and CDR2 YNNKEL (reference sequence). V was clipped by 0 bases and J by 9 bases, with 14 bases between them. The CDR3 loop reads CASSQDGQEGAQYF. The CDR3 DNA follows: TGTGCCAGCAGCCAAGATGGGCAGGAAGGGGCCCAGTACTTC.

The rearrangement uses TRBV6-5 and TRBJ2-2, with D possibly matching TRBD1 (5 bases). Germline V CDR1 and CDR2: MNHEY, SVGAGI. CDR3 length: 15 amino acids. The V end was cut by 2 bases, the J end by 8 bases, with 15 bases between. CDR3 region: CASSYRRGIGGELFF. The CDR3 nucleotides are TGTGCCAGCAGTTACCGAAGGGGAATCGGGGGGGAGCTGTTTTTT.